This T cell receptor beta chain stems from a study of shared clonotypes between healthy human individuals. Germline loops: CDR1 SGHAT, CDR2 FQNNGV. CDR3 length equals 17 residues. Trimming took off 2 bases at V and 1 base at J, with 16 bases between the two ends. The sorted-subset replicate PCRs were given about 210 ng DNA, which is 30,000 to 35,000 T cell genomes. Assay: immunoSEQ multiplex PCR; the TCRdb copy retains only in-frame clones and omits some. The profile shows 2 million to 2.5 million clones, approximately 94% of them singletons. Source material: naive CD4+ T cells sorted from blood. Subset described: CD45RA+ positively selected. The chain uses TRBV11-2 and TRBJ2-3; D is undetermined. The receptor was derived from a man aged 18 to 30 in good health. CDR3 sequence reads: CASSLYPTGPGTDTQYF. CDR3 in DNA: TGTGCCAGCAGCTTATACCCGACTGGACCAGGCACAGATACGCAGTATTTT.